Below, 25 T cell receptor beta chains from the same sample are listed, as sequenced in a study of T cell responses to AZD1222 COVID-19 vaccine. Generated by immunoSEQ multiplex PCR, the TCRdb table keeps only in-frame clones and is missing some. Of about 160,000 clones listed, around nine tenths are singletons. The sequencing used peripheral blood, collected on day 0 of AZD1222 vaccination. The receptor set was obtained from an adult in good health.

The V and J genes are TRBV30 and TRBJ2-2, with D tentatively TRBD1 or TRBD2 (6 bases each). Germline CDR1 reads GTSNPN; CDR2 reads SVGIG (reference sequence). The length of the CDR3 is 19 residues. V was shortened by 2 bases and J by 2 bases, with 24 bases between the two germline ends. CDR3 region: CAWSPEPGGYRRNTGELFF. The CDR3, as DNA: TGTGCCTGGAGTCCAGAACCCGGGGGCTACAGAAGAAACACCGGGGAGCTGTTTTTT.

This clone was detected a few times. The chain combines TRBV6-5 with TRBJ1-6; 9 nucleotides agree with TRBD1. Germline V CDR1 and CDR2: MNHEY, SVGAGI. This CDR3 has 14 amino acids. J was trimmed by 9 bases and V by 6 bases; bases with no gene match: 6. The CDR3 bases are TGTGCCAGCAGCCGGGACAGGGAATTTTCACCCCTCCACTTT. Protein product: CASSRDREFSPLHF.

This clone was recorded only once. The chain recombines TRBV6-5 with TRBJ1-6; 9 bases match TRBD1. The CDR3 totals 16 residues. The V segment lost 0 bases and the J segment 10 bases; nucleotides outside the gene matches: 7. CDR1 is MNHEY, CDR2 SVGAGI, per germline. The CDR3 bases are TGTGCCAGCAGTTACTCGCAGGGACAGGGTGGATCACCCCTCCACTTT. This codes for CASSYSQGQGGSPLHF.

The chain couples TRBV2 to TRBJ2-1; TRBD2 matches 7 bases. This CDR3 is built from 12 residues. The V gene end was trimmed by 6 bases and the J gene end by 8 bases; junction bases not matched to a gene: 4. Germline V CDR1 and CDR2: SNHLY, FYNNEI. The chain's CDR3 is CASRGEGDEQFF. The CDR3, as DNA: TGTGCCAGCAGGGGGGAGGGCGATGAGCAGTTCTTC. Filled out from reference TRBV2 and TRBJ2-1, the complete variable domain reads EPEVTQTPSHQVTQMGQEVILRCVPISNHLYFYWYRQILGQKVEFLVSFYNNEISEKSEIFDDQFSVERPDGSNFTLKIRSTKLEDSAMYFCASRGEGDEQFFGPGTRLTVL.

The V and J genes are TRBV5-6 and TRBJ1-2; D gene uncertain. The CDR3 covers 11 residues. Germline CDR1 SGHDT, CDR2 YYEEEE. V was trimmed by 7 bases and J by 6 bases, leaving 10 bases between them. The CDR3 loop reads CASSHRDGYTF. CDR3 coding DNA: TGTGCCAGCTCCCACCGGGATGGCTACACCTTC. Drawing the rest from reference TRBV5-6 and TRBJ1-2, the complete variable domain is DAGVTQSPTHLIKTRGQQVTLRCSPKSGHDTVSWYQQALGQGPQFIFQYYEEEERQRGNFPDRFSGHQFPNYSSELNVNALLLGDSALYLCASSHRDGYTFGSGTRLTVV.

As DNA, the CDR3 is TGTGCCAGCAGCCCTAAACAGGAGCCTCCCGCAGATACGCAGTATTTT. Amino acids: CASSPKQEPPADTQYF. J is TRBJ2-3 and V is TRBV7-2, with D perhaps matching TRBD1 (5 bases). The germline gives CDR1 SGHTA, CDR2 FQGNSA. The CDR3 covers 16 residues. Trimming shortened V by 5 bases and J by 4 bases, and 19 bases separated the two germline ends.

The chain has TRBV5-1 and TRBJ2-1; 8 bases agree with TRBD2. From germline, CDR1 is SGHRS and CDR2 YFSETQ. The V and J ends lost 2 bases and 0 bases, in that order; junction bases with no gene match: 13. The CDR3 covers 19 residues. The CDR3 DNA is TGCGCCAGCAGCTTTTTGAGCGGGAGTGTCTCCAGCTCCTACAATGAGCAGTTCTTC. It translates to CASSFLSGSVSSSYNEQFF.

The chain joins TRBV7-2 to TRBJ2-3; D remains unclear. This CDR3 is 12 amino acids long. Trimming left V 5 bases short and J 4 bases short, with 7 bases between. Per the germline V gene, CDR1 is SGHTA and CDR2 is FQGNSA. The CDR3 region has the DNA TGTGCCAGCAGCCCCTTCGCAGATACGCAGTATTTT. Its translation: CASSPFADTQYF. The whole variable domain, filled in from reference TRBV7-2 and TRBJ2-3, reads GAGVSQSPSNKVTEKGKDVELRCDPISGHTALYWYRQSLGQGLEFLIYFQGNSAPDKSGLPSDRFSAERTGGSVSTLTIQRTQQEDSAVYLCASSPFADTQYFGPGTRLTVL.

The V call is TRBV10-3, the J call TRBJ1-3; 7 bases align to TRBD1. The V gene's germline CDR1 is ENHRY and CDR2 SYGVKD. V trimming: 5 bases; J trimming: 4 bases; junction bases outside the gene matches: 2. There are 13 residues in the CDR3. DNA of the CDR3: TGTGCCATCAGTCGACAGGGCGGAAACACCATATATTTT. This gives the protein CAISRQGGNTIYF.

For this clone: The junction departs from the called germline gene at one end, perhaps through a read error. The V and J genes are TRBV6-5 and TRBJ2-7; 7 bases match TRBD1. Germline V CDR1 and CDR2: MNHEY, SVGAGI. The CDR3 has 13 amino acids. CDR3 amino acids: CASIPTLQGTPSF. In DNA form, the CDR3 reads TGTGCCAGCATCCCAACCCTACAGGGGACCCCCAGCTTC.

The chain joins TRBV2 to TRBJ2-2; 8 bases fit TRBD2. This CDR3 has 13 residues. Trimming removed 6 bases from V and 4 bases from J; junction bases left unmatched: 1. The germline CDR1 and CDR2 sequences are SNHLY and FYNNEI. CDR3 protein: CASRGLVTGELFF. CDR3 nucleotide sequence: TGTGCCAGCAGGGGACTAGTCACCGGGGAGCTGTTTTTT.

This chain connects TRBV13 to TRBJ1-1, with 9 nucleotides matching TRBD1. The CDR3 spans 14 residues. The ends lost 5 bases at V and 4 bases at J; junction bases unmatched: 5. Germline CDR1 PRHDT, CDR2 FYEKMQ (reference sequence). CDR3 nucleotides: TGTGCCAGCAGCGCCAGACAGGGGGGCACTGAAGCTTTCTTT. Its translation: CASSARQGGTEAFF.

The V and J genes are TRBV20-1 and TRBJ2-1; D is unresolved. Germline assignment: CDR1 DFQATT and CDR2 SNEGSKA (reference sequence). V was cut by 1 base and J by 15 bases, with 13 bases left in between. The CDR3 contains 11 residues. CDR3: CSARVGRKVFF. Written as DNA, the CDR3 is TGCAGTGCTAGAGTAGGCCGGAAGGTGTTCTTC.

The V gene is TRBV4-3, the J gene TRBJ2-3; 10 bases fit TRBD2. The CDR3 spans 16 residues. The ends lost 0 bases at V and 4 bases at J; junction bases unmatched: 4. Germline CDR1 is LGHNA and CDR2 is YSLEER. DNA for the CDR3: TGCGCCAGCAGCCAAGAGCCTAGCGGGAGTCCAGATACGCAGTATTTT. Its translation: CASSQEPSGSPDTQYF.

The rearrangement uses TRBV6-2 or TRBV6-3 and TRBJ1-1; 8 nucleotides agree with TRBD1. The germline V gene has CDR1 MNHEY and CDR2 SVGEGT. V was pared by 2 bases and J by 10 bases, with 0 bases of the junction left unmatched. The CDR3 sequence is 11 residues long. CDR3 residues: CASSYGQGAFF. The CDR3 DNA follows: TGTGCCAGCAGTTACGGACAGGGAGCTTTCTTT.

This clone was counted ten times or more. The V and J genes are TRBV18 and TRBJ2-7; D possibly matches TRBD1 or TRBD2 (6 bases each). This CDR3 region has 15 residues. CDR1 is KGHSH and CDR2 is LQKENI in the germline V gene. Trimming removed 6 bases at V and 0 bases at J, with 15 bases between. The CDR3 protein is CASSVQGGNSYEQYF. CDR3 in DNA: TGTGCCAGCTCGGTACAGGGAGGTAACTCCTACGAGCAGTACTTC.

With regard to this clone: This sample also contains other DNA sequences that code for the same CDR3. The CDR3 nucleotides read TGTGCCAGCAGTTTCGGATCCGGAAACACCATATATTTT. Encoded protein: CASSFGSGNTIYF. The rearrangement uses TRBV28 and TRBJ1-3; no definite D call. Germline V gene lookup returns CDR1 MDHEN and CDR2 SYDVKM. Trimming stripped 3 bases from V and 4 bases from J, with 7 bases between. The CDR3 contains 13 residues. The full variable domain, in which reference TRBV28 and TRBJ1-3 provide the parts outside the CDR3, is DVKVTQSSRYLVKRTGEKVFLECVQDMDHENMFWYRQDPGLGLRLIYFSYDVKMKEKGDIPEGYSVSREKKERFSLILESASTNQTSMYLCASSFGSGNTIYFGEGSWLTVV.

The chain combines TRBV28 with TRBJ1-4, with D perhaps matching TRBD1 (6 bases). The germline V and J ends were trimmed by 7 bases and 3 bases, with 15 bases remaining between them. Germline V CDR1 and CDR2: MDHEN, SYDVKM. This CDR3 comprises 15 residues. This CDR3 is CASKLVDRPNEKLFF. CDR3 coding DNA: TGTGCCAGCAAGCTAGTGGACAGACCTAATGAAAAACTGTTTTTT.

The chain links TRBV5-4 to TRBJ1-4, with D possibly matching TRBD1 (6 bases). Germline V gene sequence: CDR1 SGHNT, CDR2 YYREEE (reference sequence). With 3 bases removed from V and 4 bases from J, the gap between germline ends came to 10 bases. This CDR3 has 14 residues. The CDR3 here is CASSYTGRNEKLFF. DNA for the CDR3: TGTGCCAGCAGCTATACAGGGCGTAATGAAAAACTGTTTTTT. The complete variable domain, with remaining parts taken from reference TRBV5-4 and TRBJ1-4, reads ETGVTQSPTHLIKTRGQQVTLRCSSQSGHNTVSWYQQALGQGPQFIFQYYREEENGRGNFPPRFSGLQFPNYSSELNVNALELDDSALYLCASSYTGRNEKLFFGSGTQLSVL.

The genes are TRBV29-1 and TRBJ1-1, with a tentative D call TRBD1 (6 bases). The ends were cut back, 3 bases at V and 2 bases at J, with 10 bases in the middle. In germline, CDR1 is SQVTM, CDR2 ANQGSEA. There are 13 residues in the CDR3. The CDR3 region is CSVDGTTNTEAFF. The CDR3 region has the DNA TGCAGCGTTGATGGGACAACAAACACTGAAGCTTTCTTT.

This chain links TRBV2 with TRBJ2-1, with D unclear. The CDR3 runs 11 residues. Germline CDR1 reads SNHLY; CDR2 reads FYNNEI. V lost 8 bases and J 8 bases, leaving 10 bases between the germline ends. This CDR3 is CASSYTYEQFF. The CDR3 bases are TGTGCCAGCTCTTATACCTATGAGCAGTTCTTC.

The rearrangement uses TRBV6-5 and TRBJ2-3; the D call may be TRBD1 or TRBD2 (6 bases each). The CDR3 contains 15 residues. V was cut by 6 bases and J by 0 bases, with 13 bases left in between. Germline CDR1 and CDR2: MNHEY and SVGAGI. The CDR3: CASSKGGRSTDTQYF. Written as DNA, the CDR3 is TGTGCCAGCAGCAAGGGGGGTCGTAGCACAGATACGCAGTATTTT.

The rearrangement links TRBV27 to TRBJ2-7; 8 bases align to TRBD2. The CDR3 length is 13 residues. V lost 2 bases to trimming and J lost 9 bases; unmatched junction nucleotides: 6. Germline V gene lookup returns CDR1 MNHEY and CDR2 SMNVEV (reference sequence). The CDR3 bases are TGTGCCAGCAGTTTAACGGGACTAGATCGGCAGTACTTC. It encodes CASSLTGLDRQYF.

V is TRBV5-4 and J is TRBJ2-3; TRBD2 agrees at 7 bases. The CDR3 runs 14 residues. J gave up 5 bases and V 2 bases, and 5 bases lay outside the gene matches. The germline CDR1 and CDR2 sequences are SGHNT and YYREEE (reference sequence). In DNA form, the CDR3 reads TGTGCCAGCAGCTTTGCGGGAGAGAGAGATACGCAGTATTTT. This encodes CASSFAGERDTQYF.

This clone was seen only a few times. The chain has TRBV5-5 and TRBJ2-7; TRBD2 is a possible D gene (7 bases). This CDR3 spans 14 amino acids. The germline V gene has CDR1 SGHKS and CDR2 YYEKEE (reference sequence). Between the trimmed V and J ends, which lost 5 bases and 6 bases, there was a span of 18 bases. CDR3 in DNA: TGTGCCAGCAGTCTCCGGGGAGGGGGTGCCGAGCAGTACTTC. Protein: CASSLRGGGAEQYF.